This record covers a single T cell receptor (delta chain). In its sample, this clone was seen once. The antigen it recognizes is unknown. This may stem from a read error, because a much larger clone lies one nucleotide away. This sample was taken from a study of fetal and pediatric gammadelta thymocytes (dated by TCRdb to the early 2020s). Regarding the research as a whole: The bulk gammadelta thymocyte repertoires, which combined previously published data with newly generated, unpublished data, were used to reinforce a single-cell study of gammadelta thymocyte development. The set of bulk gammadelta thymocyte repertoires included some 10 subjects in total: 3 fetal thymus donors and 7 pediatric thymus donors. Unpublished data were combined with previously published data (refs 27,28) to make up the bulk gammadelta thymocyte repertoires. To increase subject numbers and strengthen the CDR3 publicity analysis, bulk TCR repertoire data were added. Broad study findings and their caveats: Compared with post-natal repertoires, fetal gammadelta thymocyte repertoires had previously been reported to be enriched for TRDV2, TRGV8 and TRGV9 usage, low N additions and public CDR3s.

V drops 3 bases and J drops 12 bases, leaving 22 bases in between. From cysteine to phenylalanine, the CDR3 is 15 amino acids long. The kept DNA is CDR3 alone, 45 bases in frame from the first base. CDR1 and CDR2 are drawn from the germline V gene: GEAIGNYY, EKD. Sequencing used an Illumina MiSeq. On the study's bioinformatics: For publicity analysis, the Vgamma9Vdelta2 and nonVgamma9Vdelta2 bulk CDR3 files of each subject were merged into one combined repertoire per subject. CDR3 publicity was scored from 0 to 19 by checking each amino acid sequence across 9 single-cell datasets and some 11 bulk repertoires, using base R and dplyr. Clone calls in TCRdb were regenerated from the public reads with CATT, after which identical DNA sequences shared one row. TCRdb assigned the V and J calls; the authors' analysis was not used. The sample profile shows a few thousand delta-chain clones; roughly a quarter of them were found once. The ten largest make up approximately 4.4% of the sample.

Thymocytes were stained with Zombie NIR viability dye plus antibodies to CD3 (UCHT1), TCRgammadelta (11F2), TCRVgamma9 (IMMU360) and TCRVdelta2 (IMMU389). TRD and TRG CDR3 repertoires were generated in bulk, separately, from sorted Vgamma9Vdelta2 and nonVgamma9Vdelta2 gammadelta thymocytes obtained from human fetal and pediatric thymuses. In Belgium, pediatric thymus tissue was obtained from children undergoing cardiac surgery. The pediatric thymus donors in the study ranged in age from roughly 1 to 11 years. Thymic cell suspensions were made from fetal and post-natal thymuses as previously described. NonVgamma9Vdelta2 thymocytes were sorted as CD3+ gammadeltaTCR+ cells lacking the Vgamma9+Vdelta2+ phenotype. Cells were sorted on a FACS Aria III cell sorter (BD Biosciences).

The sample taken for sequencing was non-Vgamma9Vdelta2 gamma-delta T cells from the thymus. Reading the label with the study, this specimen's cell subset or site is: CD3+gammadeltaTCR+ thymocytes not co-expressing Vgamma9 and Vdelta2. This receptor was obtained from a child who underwent cardiac surgery and was recorded as healthy. The chain is encoded by TRDV2 joined to TRDJ2; the D gene identity is not certain. The CDR3 in this case is CACDQGLADTDKLFF. At the DNA level, the sequence is TGTGCCTGTGACCAGGGTTTGGCGGACACCGATAAACTCTTCTTT.